Listed here is a single T cell receptor beta chain. Its antigen is as yet unknown. The data belong to a study of human T cells and chemical hapten exposure. About the research overall: Patch tests delivered 0.01% DPC to the upper back and were evaluated at 6 days.

CDR1 is LGHNA and CDR2 is YSLEER in the germline V gene. The CDR3 is 17 residues long. Trimming removed 0 bases at V and 0 bases at J, with 15 bases between. TCRdb recomputed calls from the RACE reads with MiXCR, one row per CDR3 protein. The sample yields approximately 80,000 distinct CDR3 sequences, approximately 11% seen once. Time point of the sample: patch test 1, 2 weeks after DPC sensitization. Treatment here: therapeutic diphenylcyclopropenone sensitization with weekly scalp DPC. Points from the study as a whole: Compared with pre-sensitization or healthy control sets, expanded TCRs clustered more.

This chain connects TRBV4-3 to TRBJ2-7, with D tentatively TRBD2 (5 bases). The sequenced sample was whole blood, obtained in connection with sensitization to the hapten diphenylcyclopropenone (DPC). The receptor's source is a woman aged 50 to 60 with alopecia areata. Some clones in this sample may be carry-over from other donors' samples. The CDR3 DNA reads TGCGCCAGCAGCCAAGATTGGGTGGGTAGCGACTCCTACGAGCAGTACTTC. Protein product: CASSQDWVGSDSYEQYF.